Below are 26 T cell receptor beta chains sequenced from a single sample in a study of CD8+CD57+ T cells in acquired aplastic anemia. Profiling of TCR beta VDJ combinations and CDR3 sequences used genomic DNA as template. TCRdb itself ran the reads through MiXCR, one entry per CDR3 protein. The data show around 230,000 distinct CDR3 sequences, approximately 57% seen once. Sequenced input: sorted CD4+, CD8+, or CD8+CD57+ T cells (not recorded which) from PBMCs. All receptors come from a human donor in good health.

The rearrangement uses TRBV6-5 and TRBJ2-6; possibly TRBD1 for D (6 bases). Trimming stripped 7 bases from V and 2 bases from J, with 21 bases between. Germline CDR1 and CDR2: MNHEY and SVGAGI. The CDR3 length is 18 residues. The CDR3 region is CASTLGSLQGAGANVLTF. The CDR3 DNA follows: TGTGCCAGCACTTTAGGGTCCTTACAGGGAGCTGGGGCCAACGTCCTGACTTTC.

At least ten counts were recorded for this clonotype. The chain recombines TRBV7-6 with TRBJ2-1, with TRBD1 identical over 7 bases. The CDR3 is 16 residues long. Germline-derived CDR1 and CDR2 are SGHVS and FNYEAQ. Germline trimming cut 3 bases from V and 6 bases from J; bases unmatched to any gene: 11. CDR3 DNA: TGTGCCAGCAGCTTTCTTACAGGGGATGGTGGCAATGAGCAGTTCTTC. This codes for CASSFLTGDGGNEQFF.

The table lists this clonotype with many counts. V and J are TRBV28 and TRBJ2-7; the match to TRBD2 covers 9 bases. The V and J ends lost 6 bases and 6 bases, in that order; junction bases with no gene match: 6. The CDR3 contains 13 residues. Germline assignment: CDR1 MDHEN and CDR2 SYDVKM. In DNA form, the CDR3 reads TGTGCCAGCAGCCAGCGGGAGGACGGCGAGCAGTACTTC. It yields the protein CASSQREDGEQYF. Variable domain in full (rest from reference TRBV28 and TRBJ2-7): DVKVTQSSRYLVKRTGEKVFLECVQDMDHENMFWYRQDPGLGLRLIYFSYDVKMKEKGDIPEGYSVSREKKERFSLILESASTNQTSMYLCASSQREDGEQYFGPGTRLTVT.

The CDR3, as DNA: TGCAGTGCTAGAGCGGCTAGAAGCCTCTACGAGCAGTACTTC. It translates to CSARAARSLYEQYF. This chain uses TRBV20-1 with TRBJ2-7; D is unclear. Trimming stripped 1 base from V and 3 bases from J, with 13 bases between. The germline V gene encodes CDR1 DFQATT and CDR2 SNEGSKA (reference sequence). This CDR3 contains 14 residues.

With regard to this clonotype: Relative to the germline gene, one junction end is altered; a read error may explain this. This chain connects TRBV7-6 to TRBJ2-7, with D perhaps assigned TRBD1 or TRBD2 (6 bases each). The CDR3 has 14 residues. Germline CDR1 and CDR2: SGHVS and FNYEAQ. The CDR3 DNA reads TGCGCCAGCAGTGAGCCCCTCGGAGGGGGCGAGCAGTACTTC. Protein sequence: CASSEPLGGGEQYF.

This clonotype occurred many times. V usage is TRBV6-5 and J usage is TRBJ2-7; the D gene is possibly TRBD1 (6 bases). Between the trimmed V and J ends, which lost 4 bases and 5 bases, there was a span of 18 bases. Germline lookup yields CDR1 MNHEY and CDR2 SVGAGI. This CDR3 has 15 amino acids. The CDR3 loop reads CASSFTGPRMNEQYF. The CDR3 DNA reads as TGTGCCAGCAGTTTCACAGGGCCACGGATGAACGAGCAGTACTTC.

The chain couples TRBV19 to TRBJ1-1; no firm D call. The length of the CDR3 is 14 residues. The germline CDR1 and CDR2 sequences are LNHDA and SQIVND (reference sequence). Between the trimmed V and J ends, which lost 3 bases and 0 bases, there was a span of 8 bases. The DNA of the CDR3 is TGTGCCAGTAGTATTAGAGGCATGAACACTGAAGCTTTCTTT. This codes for CASSIRGMNTEAFF.

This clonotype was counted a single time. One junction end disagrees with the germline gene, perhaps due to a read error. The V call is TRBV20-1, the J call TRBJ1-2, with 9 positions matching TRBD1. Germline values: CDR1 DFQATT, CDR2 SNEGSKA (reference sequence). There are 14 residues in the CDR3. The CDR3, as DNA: TGCAGTGCTAGAGATGCAAGGGACAGGGTGGTTGACACTTTC. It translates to CSARDARDRVVDTF.

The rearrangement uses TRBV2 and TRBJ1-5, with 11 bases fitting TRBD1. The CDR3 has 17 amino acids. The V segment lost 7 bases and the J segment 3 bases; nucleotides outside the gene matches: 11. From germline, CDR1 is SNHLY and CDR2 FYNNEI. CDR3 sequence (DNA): TGTGCCAGCACCAGGACCGGGACAGGGGGGAACAATCAGCCCCAGCATTTT. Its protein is CASTRTGTGGNNQPQHF.

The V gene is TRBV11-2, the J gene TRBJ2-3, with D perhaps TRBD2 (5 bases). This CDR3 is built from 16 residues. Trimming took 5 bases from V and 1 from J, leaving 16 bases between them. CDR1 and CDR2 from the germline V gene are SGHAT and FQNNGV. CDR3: CASSPSGKVGTDTQYF. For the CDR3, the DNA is TGTGCCAGCAGCCCCTCCGGGAAGGTGGGCACAGATACGCAGTATTTT. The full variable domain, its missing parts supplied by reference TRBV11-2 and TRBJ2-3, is EAGVAQSPRYKIIEKRQSVAFWCNPISGHATLYWYQQILGQGPKLLIQFQNNGVVDDSQLPKDRFSAERLKGVDSTLKIQPAKLEDSAVYLCASSPSGKVGTDTQYFGPGTRLTVL.

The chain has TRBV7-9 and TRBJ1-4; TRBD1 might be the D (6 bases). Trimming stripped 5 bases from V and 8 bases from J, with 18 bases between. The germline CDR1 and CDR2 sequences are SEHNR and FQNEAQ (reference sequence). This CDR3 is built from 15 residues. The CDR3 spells CASSQAVIGGEKLFF. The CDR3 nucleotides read TGTGCCAGCAGCCAAGCGGTGATTGGGGGCGAAAAACTGTTTTTT.

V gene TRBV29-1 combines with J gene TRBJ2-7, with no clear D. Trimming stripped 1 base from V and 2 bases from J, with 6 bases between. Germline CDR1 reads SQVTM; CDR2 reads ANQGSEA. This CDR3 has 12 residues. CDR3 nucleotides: TGCAGCGTTGAAGGGGGAACCTACGAGCAGTACTTC. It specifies CSVEGGTYEQYF.

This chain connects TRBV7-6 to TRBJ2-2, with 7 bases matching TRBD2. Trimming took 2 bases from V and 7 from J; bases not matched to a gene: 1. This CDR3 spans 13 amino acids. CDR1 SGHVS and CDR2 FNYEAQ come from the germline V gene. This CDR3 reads CASSLRTSGELFF. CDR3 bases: TGTGCCAGCAGCTTACGGACTAGCGGGGAGCTGTTTTTT.

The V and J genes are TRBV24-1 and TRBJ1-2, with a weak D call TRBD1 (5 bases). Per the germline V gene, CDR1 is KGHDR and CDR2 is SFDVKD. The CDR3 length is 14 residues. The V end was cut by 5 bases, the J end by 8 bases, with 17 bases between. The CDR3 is CATSASPQDGGYTF. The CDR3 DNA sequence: TGTGCCACCAGTGCCTCCCCACAGGACGGGGGCTACACCTTC.

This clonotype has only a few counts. In DNA form, the CDR3 reads TGCAGTGCTCGGGACAGGGGTGTCATGAACACTGAAGCTTTCTTT. It specifies CSARDRGVMNTEAFF. The rearrangement links TRBV20-1 to TRBJ1-1; 10 bases map to TRBD1. Losses at the gene ends were 5 bases for V and 0 bases for J; bases not matched to a gene: 6. The CDR3 has 15 residues. Germline V lookup: CDR1 DFQATT, CDR2 SNEGSKA (reference sequence).

The CDR3 spells CASSVAGQPTYNSPLHF. DNA for the CDR3: TGTGCCAGCAGCGTAGCGGGACAGCCGACCTATAATTCACCCCTCCACTTT. This chain uses TRBV9 with TRBJ1-6; TRBD1 agrees at 7 bases. The CDR3 extends over 17 amino acids. CDR1 is SGDLS, CDR2 YYNGEE, per germline. After removal of 0 bases from V and 2 bases from J, the junction contained 5 bases not matched to a gene.

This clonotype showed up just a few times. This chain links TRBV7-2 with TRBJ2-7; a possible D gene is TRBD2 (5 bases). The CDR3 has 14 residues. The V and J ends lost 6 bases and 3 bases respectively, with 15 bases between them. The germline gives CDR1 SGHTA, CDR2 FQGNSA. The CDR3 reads CASSSGRVNYEQYF. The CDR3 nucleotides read TGTGCCAGCAGTTCGGGAAGGGTCAACTACGAGCAGTACTTC.

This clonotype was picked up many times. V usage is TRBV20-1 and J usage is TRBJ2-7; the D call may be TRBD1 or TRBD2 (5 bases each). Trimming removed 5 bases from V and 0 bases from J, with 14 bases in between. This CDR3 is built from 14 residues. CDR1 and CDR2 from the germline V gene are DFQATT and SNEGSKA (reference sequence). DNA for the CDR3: TGCAGTGCTGACCCCGGGGCGGGCTCCTACGAGCAGTACTTC. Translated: CSADPGAGSYEQYF.

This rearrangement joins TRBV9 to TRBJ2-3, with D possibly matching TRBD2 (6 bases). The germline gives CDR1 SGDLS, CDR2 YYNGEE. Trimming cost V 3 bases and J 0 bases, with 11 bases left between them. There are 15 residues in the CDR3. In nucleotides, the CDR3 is TGTGCCAGCAGCGCCCCAGGGACTAGCACAGATACGCAGTATTTT. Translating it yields CASSAPGTSTDTQYF.

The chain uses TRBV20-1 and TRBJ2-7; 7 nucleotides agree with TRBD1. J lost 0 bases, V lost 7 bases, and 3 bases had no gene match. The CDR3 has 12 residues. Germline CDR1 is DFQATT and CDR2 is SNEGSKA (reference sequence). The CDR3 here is CSGSGGSYEQYF. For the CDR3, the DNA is TGCAGTGGGTCAGGGGGCTCCTACGAGCAGTACTTC.

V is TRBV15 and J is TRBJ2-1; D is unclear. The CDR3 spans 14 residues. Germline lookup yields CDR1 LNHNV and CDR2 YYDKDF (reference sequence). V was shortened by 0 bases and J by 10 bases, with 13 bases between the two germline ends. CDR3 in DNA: TGTGCCACCAGCAGAGAGGGGATCCCCTACGAGCAGTTCTTC. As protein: CATSREGIPYEQFF.

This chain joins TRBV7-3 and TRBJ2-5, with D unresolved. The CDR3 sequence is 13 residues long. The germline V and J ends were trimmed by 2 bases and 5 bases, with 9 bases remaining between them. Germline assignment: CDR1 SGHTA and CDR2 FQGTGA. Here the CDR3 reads CASSLWSGETQYF. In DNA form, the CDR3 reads TGTGCCAGCAGCTTATGGTCGGGTGAGACCCAGTACTTC.

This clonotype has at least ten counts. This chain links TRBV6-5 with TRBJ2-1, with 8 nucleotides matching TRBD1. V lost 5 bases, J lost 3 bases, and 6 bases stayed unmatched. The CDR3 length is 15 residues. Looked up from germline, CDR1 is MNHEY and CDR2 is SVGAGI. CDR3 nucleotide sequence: TGTGCCAGCAGTGGACAGGGACCGCTCTACAATGAGCAGTTCTTC. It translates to CASSGQGPLYNEQFF.

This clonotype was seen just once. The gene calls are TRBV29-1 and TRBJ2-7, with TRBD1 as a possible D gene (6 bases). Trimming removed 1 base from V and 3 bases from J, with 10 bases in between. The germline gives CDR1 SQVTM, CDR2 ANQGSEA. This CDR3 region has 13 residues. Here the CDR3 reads CSVEGRGFYEQYF. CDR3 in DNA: TGCAGCGTTGAAGGCAGGGGATTCTACGAGCAGTACTTC.

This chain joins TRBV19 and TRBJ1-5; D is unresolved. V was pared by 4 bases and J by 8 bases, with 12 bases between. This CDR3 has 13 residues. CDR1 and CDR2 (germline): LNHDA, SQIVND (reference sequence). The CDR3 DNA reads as TGTGCCAGTAGTAACGGGCTCTGGGAGCCCCAGCATTTT. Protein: CASSNGLWEPQHF.

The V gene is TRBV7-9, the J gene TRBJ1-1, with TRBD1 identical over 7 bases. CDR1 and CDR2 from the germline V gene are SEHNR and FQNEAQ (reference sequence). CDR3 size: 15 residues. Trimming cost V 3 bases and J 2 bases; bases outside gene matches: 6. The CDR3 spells CASSFPGQLNTEAFF. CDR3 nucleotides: TGTGCCAGCAGCTTCCCGGGACAGCTTAACACTGAAGCTTTCTTT.